This record covers a single T cell receptor (beta chain). This clone showed up just once. The clone's antigen remains unknown. No per-base quality is available; no much larger clone lies one base away. Library method: the immunoSEQ multiplex PCR assay. This immuneACCESS table, as held by TCRdb, lists in-frame sequences with V and J called but not all clones. Of the missing ones, under half trace to an unresolved V gene in checked studies; the others have no known cause. The sample table lists around 40,000 clones, more than 75% of them with a count of one. The ten largest clonotypes hold under 5.5% of the sample. Including cysteine and phenylalanine, the CDR3 has 15 amino acids. The retained sequence is limited to the CDR3, 45 bases, with the frame set at the first base. V loses 0 bases, J loses 0 bases, and the germline ends lie 9 bases apart. CDR1 and CDR2, per the germline V gene, are LGHNA and YSLEER.

Repertoires were sampled repeatedly over the course of chemoradiotherapy, so clonal expansion could be followed in the tumor microenvironment. The data stem from a study of chemoradiotherapy in HPV16-positive cancers (dated by TCRdb to between 2021 and 2023). Some background on the complete study: Functional T-cell assays on cells from a couple of HPV16-positive patients defined candidate HPV-specific T-cell clones and common TCR motifs. TCR repertoires from some 89 patients with HPV-related cancers were then used to track the candidate HPV-specific TCRs and motifs. Whether T-cell immunity against the HPV oncoproteins E6 and E7 changes during chemoradiotherapy and whether survival is affected by this immunity were examined in the study. Study-wide findings and limitations: Improved recurrence-free survival in HPV16-positive patients was associated with expansion of HPV-responsive T cells during chemoradiotherapy. Expansion of candidate HPV-specific clones and E7-related TCR motifs was observed in the tumor microenvironment during treatment, whereas no such expansion was observed for non-HPV-specific T cells. The functional definition of HPV-specific T cells came from only two HPV16-positive patients, and the survival association was reported for HPV16-positive patients.

This TCR derives from a human donor with HPV-associated anogenital cancer. The chain is made from TRBV4-3 and TRBJ2-7; a confident D gene designation cannot be given. Sequencing was performed on blood, taken from a patient who underwent chemoradiotherapy. The CDR3 amino acid sequence is: CASSQDFPPSYEQYF. The DNA sequence is TGCGCCAGCAGCCAAGATTTCCCGCCCTCCTACGAGCAGTACTTC.